The 7 T cell receptor beta chains presented below share a single source sample, sequenced in a study of blood T cells in healthy people across ages. It was with a sample-barcoded 5' primer and a J-beta primer mix that a second PCR of roughly 6 to 12 cycles was run. TCRdb reprocessed the 5' RACE reads with MiXCR, giving one entry per CDR3 protein. The sample comprises fewer than 1.5 million distinct CDR3 sequences, 35% to 45% of which are singletons, and roughly 7.7% rests with the top ten. Sequencing was performed on blood. Receptors originate from a woman in her late teens or twenties in good health.

This clonotype appeared a few times. This chain uses TRBV28 with TRBJ2-5, with D uncertain. This CDR3 region has 15 residues. V dropped 1 base and J dropped 5 bases, with 14 bases sitting between them. Germline assignment: CDR1 MDHEN and CDR2 SYDVKM. The CDR3 loop is CASSLLQRIGETQYF. In DNA, the CDR3 is TGTGCCAGCAGTTTATTGCAACGGATAGGGGAGACCCAGTACTTC.

J is TRBJ2-1 and V is TRBV4-2; D perhaps matches TRBD2 (5 bases). The CDR3 is 16 amino acids. Germline V gene data show CDR1 as LGHNA and CDR2 as YNFKEQ. V dropped 2 bases and J dropped 0 bases, with 11 bases sitting between them. The CDR3 DNA follows: TGTGCCAGCAGCCAACAGACTGGGAGCTCCTACAATGAGCAGTTCTTC. Its translation: CASSQQTGSSYNEQFF.

For the CDR3, the DNA is TGTGCCAGCAGTGTCGGGGGCCCCGGGGAGCTGTTTTTT. It translates to CASSVGGPGELFF. The chain links TRBV27 to TRBJ2-2; D might be TRBD1 or TRBD2, each matching 6 bases. From germline, CDR1 is MNHEY and CDR2 SMNVEV (reference sequence). This CDR3 spans 13 amino acids. Trimming took off 5 bases at V and 6 bases at J, with 10 bases between the two ends.

The rearrangement links TRBV10-1 to TRBJ2-1; 11 positions match TRBD2. The CDR3 contains 15 residues. V shed 6 bases and J 7 bases; nucleotides not matched to a gene: 8. In germline, CDR1 is WNHNN, CDR2 SYGVQD (reference sequence). The CDR3 sequence is CASSQLAGVMNEQFF. Here the CDR3 DNA reads TGCGCCAGCAGCCAACTAGCGGGGGTAATGAATGAGCAGTTCTTC.

The chain uses TRBV10-2 and TRBJ2-7; D gene unclear. This CDR3 comprises 15 residues. From germline, CDR1 is WSHSY and CDR2 SAAADI. V was shortened by 1 base and J by 7 bases, with 17 bases between the two germline ends. The CDR3 loop is CASSEWPDPEEEQYF. The CDR3 nucleotides are TGCGCCAGCAGTGAGTGGCCAGACCCCGAAGAAGAGCAGTACTTC.

This rearrangement joins TRBV3-1 to TRBJ2-1, with D possibly being TRBD2 (5 bases). Deletions cut 5 bases from V and 6 bases from J, with 20 bases between. The CDR3 is made up of 16 amino acids. The V gene's germline CDR1 is LGHDT and CDR2 YNNKEL (reference sequence). The DNA of the CDR3 is TGTGCCAGCAGCACCCGAGGGTTAACCGCCGGCAATGAGCAGTTCTTC. Amino acids: CASSTRGLTAGNEQFF.

The chain recombines TRBV10-3 with TRBJ2-7; 10 nucleotides match TRBD2. V lost 7 bases to trimming and J lost 6 bases; unmatched junction nucleotides: 15. Germline V CDR1 and CDR2: ENHRY, SYGVKD. This CDR3 has 16 residues. The CDR3 spells CAINPSLAGGYSEQYF. For the CDR3, the DNA is TGTGCCATCAACCCTTCCTTAGCGGGAGGCTACTCCGAGCAGTACTTC.